This entry describes one T cell receptor (beta chain). The DNA ends 3 residues before the CDR3 does, and the rest of the CDR3 is filled in from the germline J gene. The CDR3 sequence is 14 residues long. Germline V CDR1 and CDR2: SEHNR, FQNEAQ (reference sequence). The method was immunoSEQ multiplex PCR; TCRdb's version includes in-frame clones alone and lacks a portion of them. This sample's clone table lists roughly 30,000 clones. The data belong to a study of T cells in women clearing cervical HPV infection. Cervical HPV DNA detected by MY09/MY11 PCR, typed by dot-blot. The chain uses TRBV7-9 and TRBJ1-2; maybe TRBD1 (6 bases). The receptor comes from a woman between 18 and 69 years old with a cervical HPV16 infection that either progressed to CIN3+ or cleared (not recorded which). The sequenced sample was blood buffy coat. The part of the CDR3 DNA that was read is TGTGCCAGCAGCTTATCCGGGACAAACAATGAC. Protein sequence: CASSLSGTNND. The complete CDR3 protein is CASSLSGTNNDYTF. The entire variable domain, with the rest obtained from reference TRBV7-9 and TRBJ1-2, is as follows: DTGVSQNPRHKITKRGQNVTFRCDPISEHNRLYWYRQTLGQGPEFLTYFQNEAQLEKSRLLSDRFSAERPKGSFSTLEIQRTEQGDSAMYLCASSLSGTNNDYTFGSGTRLTVV.